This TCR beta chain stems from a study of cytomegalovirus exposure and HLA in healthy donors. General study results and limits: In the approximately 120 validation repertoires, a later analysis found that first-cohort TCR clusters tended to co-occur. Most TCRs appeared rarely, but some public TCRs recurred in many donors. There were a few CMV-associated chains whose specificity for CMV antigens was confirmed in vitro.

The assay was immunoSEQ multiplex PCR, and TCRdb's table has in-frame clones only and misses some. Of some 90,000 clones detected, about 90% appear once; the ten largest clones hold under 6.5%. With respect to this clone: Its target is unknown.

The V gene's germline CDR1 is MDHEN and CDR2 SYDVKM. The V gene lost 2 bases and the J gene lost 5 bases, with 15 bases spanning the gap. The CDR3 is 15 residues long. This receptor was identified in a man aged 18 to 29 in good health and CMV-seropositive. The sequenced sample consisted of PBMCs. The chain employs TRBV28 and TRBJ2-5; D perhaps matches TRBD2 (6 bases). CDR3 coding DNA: TGTGCCAGCAGTTTAGCGGGACGGTTTGGGGAGACCCAGTACTTC. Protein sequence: CASSLAGRFGETQYF.